Shown below are 25 T cell receptor beta chains from a single sample sequenced in a study of blood T cell repertoires in COVID-19. Data came from immunoSEQ multiplex PCR; TCRdb stores just in-frame clones and leaves some out. The sample contains roughly 79,000 clones, approximately 84% of which appear only once. Sequencing was carried out using peripheral blood. The receptors were gathered from a man between 60 and 70 years old with active or convalescent COVID-19.

The chain has TRBV4-1 and TRBJ2-7, with TRBD2 as a possible D gene (6 bases). The length of the CDR3 is 15 residues. Trimming stripped 3 bases from V and 2 bases from J, with 14 bases between. The V gene's germline CDR1 is MGHRA and CDR2 YSYEKL. The CDR3 region is CASSQGAGPTYEQYF. CDR3 sequence (DNA): TGCGCCAGCAGCCAGGGTGCGGGGCCAACCTACGAGCAGTACTTC.

The chain is built from TRBV6-2 or TRBV6-3 and TRBJ1-5; 11 bases agree with TRBD1. The CDR3 has 21 amino acids. Germline V gene lookup returns CDR1 MNHEY and CDR2 SVGEGT. Trimming removed 5 bases from V and 0 bases from J; junction bases left unmatched: 18. CDR3: CASSLLLLDRGLTNSNQPQHF. As DNA, the CDR3 is TGTGCCAGCAGTCTCCTATTATTGGACAGGGGGCTGACGAATAGCAATCAGCCCCAGCATTTT.

This chain links TRBV5-4 with TRBJ1-1, with TRBD1 matching 8 bases. The CDR3 sequence is 15 residues long. Trimming cost V 3 bases and J 3 bases; bases outside gene matches: 7. Germline CDR1 is SGHNT and CDR2 is YYREEE (reference sequence). CDR3 protein: CASSSTGVGHTEAFF. For the CDR3, the DNA is TGTGCCAGCAGCTCGACAGGGGTCGGGCACACTGAAGCTTTCTTT.

The rearrangement joins TRBV6-2 or TRBV6-3 to TRBJ2-4, with TRBD1 matching over 10 bases. The J segment lost 5 bases and the V segment lost 5 bases, leaving 6 bases of the junction unmatched. The germline V gene encodes CDR1 MNHEY and CDR2 SVGEGT. The CDR3 has 15 amino acids. DNA for the CDR3: TGTGCCAGCAGTCAAGGACAGGGGGTACAAAACATTCAGTACTTC. Translating it yields CASSQGQGVQNIQYF.

The chain is built from TRBV4-2 and TRBJ2-7; 8 bases match TRBD1. Trimming cost V 0 bases and J 6 bases; bases outside gene matches: 7. Per germline, CDR1 LGHNA and CDR2 YNFKEQ. This CDR3 region has 15 residues. For the CDR3, the DNA is TGTGCCAGCAGCCAAGATTGGCAGGGGGCGCGCGAGCAGTACTTC. Protein product: CASSQDWQGAREQYF.

This sequence joins TRBV2 and TRBJ2-2, with 12 bases lining up with TRBD2. The CDR3 consists of 15 residues. The V segment lost 9 bases and the J segment 4 bases; nucleotides outside the gene matches: 6. The germline gives CDR1 SNHLY, CDR2 FYNNEI. The CDR3 DNA reads TGTGCCAGAAGACCACTAGCGGGGGGCACCGGGGAGCTGTTTTTT. Encoded protein: CARRPLAGGTGELFF.

The CDR3, as DNA: TGTGCCAGCAGCGCCGGACTAGCGGGGGGGGCTCGAAACGGCGAGCAGTACTTC. It encodes CASSAGLAGGARNGEQYF. The rearrangement joins TRBV9 to TRBJ2-7, with TRBD2 matching over 15 bases. The CDR3 loop spans 18 amino acids. The germline gives CDR1 SGDLS, CDR2 YYNGEE. The junction had 13 bases not matched to a gene; V was cut back by 3 bases and J by 6 bases. Full variable domain (outside the CDR3, taken from reference TRBV9 and TRBJ2-7): DSGVTQTPKHLITATGQRVTLRCSPRSGDLSVYWYQQSLDQGLQFLIQYYNGEERAKGNILERFSAQQFPDLHSELNLSSLELGDSALYFCASSAGLAGGARNGEQYFGPGTRLTVT.

The V gene is TRBV18, the J gene TRBJ2-7; 9 bases are shared with TRBD2. CDR1 is KGHSH, CDR2 LQKENI, per germline. The CDR3 is 16 residues long. Trimming cost V 3 bases and J 4 bases; bases outside gene matches: 10. CDR3 loop: CASSPQRSGGPYEQYF. The CDR3, as DNA: TGTGCCAGCTCACCCCAGAGGAGCGGGGGGCCGTACGAGCAGTACTTC.

The genes are TRBV13 and TRBJ2-7; 10 nucleotides match TRBD1. The CDR3 sequence is 15 residues long. V lost 1 base, J lost 4 bases, and 4 bases stayed unmatched. Germline V gene lookup returns CDR1 PRHDT and CDR2 FYEKMQ (reference sequence). As DNA, the CDR3 is TGTGCCAGCAGCTTAGAAGGACAGGGGGGGTACGAGCAGTACTTC. Amino acid sequence: CASSLEGQGGYEQYF.

This clone was counted a single time. The chain uses TRBV24-1 and TRBJ1-2; D unresolved. The CDR3 is 12 amino acids. V lost 3 bases and J lost 7, with 8 bases in between. Germline V CDR1 and CDR2: KGHDR, SFDVKD. CDR3 bases: TGTGCCACCAGTGATCCCTATACTGGCTACACCTTC. This translates into CATSDPYTGYTF.

The rearrangement uses TRBV3-1 (or the pseudogene TRBV3-2) and TRBJ2-1; no clear D. V lost 1 base and J 12 bases, leaving 13 bases between the germline ends. This CDR3 contains 13 residues. The germline gives CDR1 LGHDT, CDR2 YNNKEL (reference sequence). CDR3 residues: CASSQGATRGQFF. Here the CDR3 DNA reads TGTGCCAGCAGCCAAGGAGCGACCCGTGGGCAGTTCTTC.

The chain has TRBV5-1 and TRBJ1-6, with a possible D match to TRBD1 (5 bases). Between the trimmed V and J ends, which lost 2 bases and 7 bases, there was a span of 16 bases. Per germline, CDR1 SGHRS and CDR2 YFSETQ. The CDR3 runs to 16 residues. The CDR3 coding sequence is TGCGCCAGCAGCTTTGGCCCCCAGGGTAACAATTCACCCCTCCACTTT. It specifies CASSFGPQGNNSPLHF.

The chain carries TRBV6-2 or TRBV6-3 and TRBJ1-5; the match to TRBD1 covers 8 bases. CDR1 is MNHEY, CDR2 SVGEGT, per germline. J lost 4 bases, V lost 5 bases, and 7 bases had no gene match. This CDR3 region has 15 residues. Here the CDR3 reads CASSRVWTGNQPQHF. The DNA for the CDR3 is TGTGCCAGCAGTCGAGTCTGGACAGGGAATCAGCCCCAGCATTTT.

The chain combines TRBV6-5 with TRBJ1-1, with D possibly matching TRBD1 (6 bases). This CDR3 has 14 residues. V gave up 3 bases and J gave up 1 base, with 9 bases separating them. Per the germline V gene, CDR1 is MNHEY and CDR2 is SVGAGI. The CDR3 loop is CASSYRGGNTEAFF. The CDR3 coding sequence is TGTGCCAGCAGTTATAGAGGGGGGAACACTGAAGCTTTCTTT.

The V and J genes are TRBV5-4 and TRBJ1-3, with 9 positions matching TRBD1. V gave up 2 bases and J gave up 2 bases; unmatched junction bases: 2. This CDR3 spans 15 amino acids. CDR1 and CDR2 (germline): SGHNT, YYREEE (reference sequence). The CDR3 nucleotides read TGTGCCAGCAGCTTACAGGGGGCGCCTGGAAACACCATATATTTT. This sequence encodes CASSLQGAPGNTIYF.

J is TRBJ2-1 and V is TRBV3-1 (or the pseudogene TRBV3-2), with 8 bases that match TRBD2. The CDR3 totals 15 residues. V was clipped by 0 bases and J by 4 bases; unmatched bases: 2. CDR1 is LGHDT and CDR2 is YNNKEL in the germline V gene (reference sequence). The DNA for the CDR3 is TGTGCCAGCAGCCAAGATACTAGCGGATACAATGAGCAGTTCTTC. Translated, it gives CASSQDTSGYNEQFF.

V is TRBV4-3 and J is TRBJ1-3; tentatively, D is TRBD1 (6 bases). Germline V lookup: CDR1 LGHNA, CDR2 YSLEER. The CDR3 contains 17 residues. Trimming pared 0 bases from V and 4 bases from J, leaving 16 bases between. In DNA form, the CDR3 reads TGCGCCAGCAGCCAAGATTATGGGCAGGGGACAGGAAACACCATATATTTT. It yields the protein CASSQDYGQGTGNTIYF.

The chain uses TRBV5-1 and TRBJ1-2; 7 bases are shared with TRBD1. J lost 0 bases, V lost 0 bases, and 5 bases had no gene match. Germline assignment: CDR1 SGHRS and CDR2 YFSETQ. The CDR3 sequence is 16 residues long. The CDR3 DNA reads as TGCGCCAGCAGCTTGGGGGACAGCAGTACTAACTATGGCTACACCTTC. Protein product: CASSLGDSSTNYGYTF.

Comments on this clone: The same CDR3 can be traced to other DNA sequences in this sample. The rearrangement joins TRBV3-1 (or the pseudogene TRBV3-2) to TRBJ2-5; the match to TRBD2 covers 11 bases. The germline V gene encodes CDR1 LGHDT and CDR2 YNNKEL (reference sequence). The CDR3 runs to 16 residues. V gave up 3 bases and J gave up 2 bases; unmatched junction bases: 5. CDR3 DNA: TGTGCCAGCAGCCAGGGGCTAGCGGGGGGACAAGAGACCCAGTACTTC. Encoded protein: CASSQGLAGGQETQYF.

This clone was recorded a few times. The chain combines TRBV5-4 with TRBJ2-1; D is unclear. This CDR3 comprises 13 residues. Per the germline V gene, CDR1 is SGHNT and CDR2 is YYREEE (reference sequence). Between the trimmed V and J ends, which lost 5 bases and 0 bases, there was a span of 6 bases. The CDR3 sequence is CASSTSSYNEQFF. CDR3 DNA sequence: TGTGCCAGCAGTACGAGCTCCTACAATGAGCAGTTCTTC.

The V and J genes are TRBV29-1 and TRBJ1-3; TRBD1 agrees at 7 bases. V gave up 7 bases and J gave up 0 bases; unmatched junction bases: 3. The CDR3 spans 13 residues. Germline CDR1 is SQVTM and CDR2 is ANQGSEA. The CDR3 region is CSAGQASGNTIYF. Written as DNA, the CDR3 is TGCAGCGCCGGACAGGCCTCTGGAAACACCATATATTTT.

The chain carries TRBV5-1 and TRBJ2-7, with a tentative D call TRBD1 (7 bases). CDR1 is SGHRS and CDR2 is YFSETQ in the germline V gene. The V gene lost 0 bases and the J gene lost 2 bases, with 15 bases spanning the gap. The CDR3 contains 16 residues. The CDR3 nucleotides are TGCGCCAGCAGCTTGGGGAGGGACAGCGACACCTACGAGCAGTACTTC. It yields the protein CASSLGRDSDTYEQYF.

The V gene is TRBV19, the J gene TRBJ2-1; 7 nucleotides align to TRBD1. V dropped 7 bases and J dropped 7; count of bases not matched to a gene: 7. The CDR3 loop spans 13 amino acids. The V gene's germline CDR1 is LNHDA and CDR2 SQIVND (reference sequence). CDR3 in amino acids: CASKLQGKNEQFF. Written as DNA, the CDR3 is TGTGCCAGTAAACTACAGGGGAAGAATGAGCAGTTCTTC.

The chain couples TRBV18 to TRBJ1-2; 9 nucleotides agree with TRBD1. The CDR3 loop spans 15 amino acids. The V segment lost 3 bases and the J segment 4 bases; nucleotides outside the gene matches: 6. Germline V gives CDR1 KGHSH, CDR2 LQKENI. The CDR3 DNA reads TGTGCCAGCTCACCCGCCGGGACAGGGTCCTATGGCTACACCTTC. Protein product: CASSPAGTGSYGYTF.

The chain links TRBV18 to TRBJ1-1; D uncertain. Trimming shortened V by 6 bases and J by 0 bases, and 11 bases separated the two germline ends. Germline CDR1 and CDR2: KGHSH and LQKENI. CDR3 length equals 14 residues. For the CDR3, the DNA is TGTGCCAGCTCGCGAGGCCCGCTGAACACTGAAGCTTTCTTT. The encoded protein is CASSRGPLNTEAFF.